These 9 T cell receptor beta chains came from one sample sequenced in a study of radiotherapy plus CTLA-4 blockade in lung cancer. Clones were read by immunoSEQ multiplex PCR, and TCRdb kept only the in-frame ones, dropping some. The table has over 95,000 clones, under 85% seen once. The source material was peripheral blood, sampled from a patient treated with radiotherapy plus ipilimumab. These receptors all come from a human donor with non-small cell lung cancer who had a partial response to radiotherapy plus ipilimumab. Some clones in this sample may be carry-over from other donors' samples.

J is TRBJ2-2 and V is TRBV11-2; D call uncertain. Germline V gene sequence: CDR1 SGHAT, CDR2 FQNNGV. The V end lost 0 bases, the J end lost 8 bases, and 13 bases lay between the germline ends. The CDR3 has 15 residues. Here the CDR3 reads CASSLDSASTGELFF. As DNA, the CDR3 is TGTGCCAGCAGCTTAGATTCCGCCTCCACTGGGGAGCTGTTTTTT.

In its sample, this clone was seen a few times. The chain is built from TRBV29-1 and TRBJ1-1; D ambiguous. The CDR3 contains 14 residues. The germline V gene encodes CDR1 SQVTM and CDR2 ANQGSEA. V lost 6 bases to trimming and J lost 0 bases, with 14 bases between them. The CDR3 sequence is CSVWVEVLNTEAFF. Written as DNA, the CDR3 is TGCAGCGTGTGGGTCGAGGTCTTGAACACTGAAGCTTTCTTT.

This rearrangement joins TRBV29-1 to TRBJ1-6, with a tentative D call TRBD1 (5 bases). Trimming cost V 6 bases and J 9 bases, with 15 bases left between them. The CDR3 totals 13 residues. Germline V gene data show CDR1 as SQVTM and CDR2 as ANQGSEA. The DNA of the CDR3 is TGCAGCGTGAGACAGACCGATGTTTCACCCCTCCACTTT. This encodes CSVRQTDVSPLHF.

V is TRBV19 and J is TRBJ2-7; 15 bases line up with TRBD2. This CDR3 spans 17 amino acids. The germline V gene encodes CDR1 LNHDA and CDR2 SQIVND (reference sequence). V lost 5 bases to trimming and J lost 2 bases; unmatched junction nucleotides: 7. The chain's CDR3 is CASSYGLAGGPAYEQYF. Here the CDR3 DNA reads TGTGCCAGTAGTTACGGACTAGCGGGAGGGCCAGCCTACGAGCAGTACTTC.

The V and J genes are TRBV2 and TRBJ1-3; a weak D match, TRBD1 (6 bases). The V gene lost 5 bases and the J gene lost 2 bases, with 16 bases spanning the gap. CDR3 length: 16 residues. Germline V gene data show CDR1 as SNHLY and CDR2 as FYNNEI. The CDR3 region has the DNA TGTGCCAGCAGTAAAACAGGGTCCTTTCCTGGAAACACCATATATTTT. This gives the protein CASSKTGSFPGNTIYF. The variable domain in full, with the rest retrieved from reference TRBV2 and TRBJ1-3, is EPEVTQTPSHQVTQMGQEVILRCVPISNHLYFYWYRQILGQKVEFLVSFYNNEISEKSEIFDDQFSVERPDGSNFTLKIRSTKLEDSAMYFCASSKTGSFPGNTIYFGEGSWLTVV.

V and J are TRBV9 and TRBJ2-1; 8 bases align to TRBD2. Trimming took 1 base from V and 7 from J; bases not matched to a gene: 7. There are 15 residues in the CDR3. Germline V lookup: CDR1 SGDLS, CDR2 YYNGEE. The DNA for the CDR3 is TGTGCCAGCAGCGTATCAGCGGGGGTCAGGAATGAGCAGTTCTTC. Translated, it gives CASSVSAGVRNEQFF. Variable domain in full (rest from reference TRBV9 and TRBJ2-1): DSGVTQTPKHLITATGQRVTLRCSPRSGDLSVYWYQQSLDQGLQFLIQYYNGEERAKGNILERFSAQQFPDLHSELNLSSLELGDSALYFCASSVSAGVRNEQFFGPGTRLTVL.

This chain links TRBV11-1 with TRBJ2-5, with 14 bases lining up with TRBD2. Looked up from germline, CDR1 is SGHAT and CDR2 is FQDESV (reference sequence). The V segment lost 4 bases and the J segment 3 bases; nucleotides outside the gene matches: 7. This CDR3 comprises 17 residues. CDR3 in DNA: TGTGCCAGCAGCTCCCGTAGGGGACTAGCGGGAGAAGAGACCCAGTACTTC. Amino acids: CASSSRRGLAGEETQYF.

To note about this clone: Germline and junction disagree at one end, which may indicate a read error. The chain uses TRBV5-1 and TRBJ1-1; TRBD1 agrees at 7 bases. CDR1 is SGHRS and CDR2 is YFSETQ in the germline V gene. There are 14 residues in the CDR3. The CDR3 DNA sequence: TGCGCCAGCAGTTTGGGACAGTCGAACACTGAAGCTTTCTTT. Protein sequence: CASSLGQSNTEAFF.

V usage is TRBV19 and J usage is TRBJ1-2; 8 positions match TRBD1. In germline, CDR1 is LNHDA, CDR2 SQIVND (reference sequence). V was clipped by 5 bases and J by 3 bases; unmatched bases: 8. The CDR3 length is 15 residues. The CDR3 loop reads CASSASQGAHYGYTF. In DNA form, the CDR3 reads TGTGCCAGTAGTGCCAGCCAGGGGGCTCACTATGGCTACACCTTC.